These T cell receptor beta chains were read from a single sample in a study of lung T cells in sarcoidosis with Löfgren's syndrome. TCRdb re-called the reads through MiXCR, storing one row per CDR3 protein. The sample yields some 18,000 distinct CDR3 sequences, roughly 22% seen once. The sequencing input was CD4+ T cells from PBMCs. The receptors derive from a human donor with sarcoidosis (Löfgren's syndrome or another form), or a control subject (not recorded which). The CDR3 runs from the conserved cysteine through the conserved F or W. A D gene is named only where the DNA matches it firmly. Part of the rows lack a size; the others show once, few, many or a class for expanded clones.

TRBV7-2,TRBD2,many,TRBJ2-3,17,TGTGCCAGCAGCTTAGAAGTAGCGGGGGAGTACACAGATACGCAGTATTTT,CASSLEVAGEYTDTQYF
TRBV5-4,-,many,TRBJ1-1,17,TGTGCCAGCAGCTTGGGGGTCGGAGGGGCCATGAACACTGAAGCTTTCTTT,CASSLGVGGAMNTEAFF
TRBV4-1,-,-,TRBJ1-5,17,TGCGCCAGCAGCCAAGAGCGAACGTTCAGTAGCAATCAGCCCCAGCGTTTT,CASSQERTFSSNQPQRF
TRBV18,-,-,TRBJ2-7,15,TGTGTCAGCTCACCCCGTCGCCAAAGCTTCTACGAGCAGTACTTC,CVSSPRRQSFYEQYF
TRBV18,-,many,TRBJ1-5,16,TGTGCCAGCTCACCCACCCGCCAGGACAGCAATCAGCCCCAGCATTTT,CASSPTRQDSNQPQHF
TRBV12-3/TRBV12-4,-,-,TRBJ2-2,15,TGTGCCAGCAGTGCAACCCCAGGTTCCACCGGGGAGCTGTTTTTT,CASSATPGSTGELFF
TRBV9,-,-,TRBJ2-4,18,TGTGCCAGCAGCGTAGGCGGCGGGACACCATTAGCCAAAAACATTCAGTACTTC,CASSVGGGTPLAKNIQYF
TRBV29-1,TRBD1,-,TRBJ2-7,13,TGCAGCTTTACCGGGACAGGTAGTGGTGAGCAGTACTTC,CSFTGTGSGEQYF
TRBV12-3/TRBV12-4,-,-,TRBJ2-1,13,TGTGCCAGCAATCGGGACTCCTACAATGAGCGGTTCTTC,CASNRDSYNERFF
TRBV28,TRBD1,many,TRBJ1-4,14,TGTGCCAGCAGTGAACGACAGGGCCGGGAAAAACTGTTTTTT,CASSERQGREKLFF
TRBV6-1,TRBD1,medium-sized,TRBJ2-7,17,TGTGCCAGCAGTGGGATCCCGGGACAGGGAAAATACTACGAGCAGTACTTC,CASSGIPGQGKYYEQYF
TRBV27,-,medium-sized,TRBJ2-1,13,TGTGCCAGCAGTTTATGGGACCGGGATGAGCAGTTCTTC,CASSLWDRDEQFF
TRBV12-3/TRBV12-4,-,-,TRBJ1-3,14,TGTGCCAGCGGGGCAGGGGCTGCTGGAAACACCATATATTTT,CASGAGAAGNTIYF
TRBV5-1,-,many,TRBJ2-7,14,TGCGCCAGCAGCCCGGGGTGGACGGATCGAGAGCAGTACTTC,CASSPGWTDREQYF
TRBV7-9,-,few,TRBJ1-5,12,TGTGCCAGCAGCAACGAGAATCAGCCCCAGCATTTT,CASSNENQPQHF
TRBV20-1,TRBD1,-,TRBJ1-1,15,TGCAGTGTTATAGATGCGGTGACAGGGCGCACTGAAGCTTTCTTT,CSVIDAVTGRTEAFF
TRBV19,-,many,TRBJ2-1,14,TGTGCCACAAACGACAGGAGCTCCTACAATGAGCAGTTCTTC,CATNDRSSYNEQFF
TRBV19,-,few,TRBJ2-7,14,TGTGCCAGTAGTATCAGAGTCTTGGCCTACGAGCAGTACTTC,CASSIRVLAYEQYF
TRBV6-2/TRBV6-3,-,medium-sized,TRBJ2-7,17,TGTGCCAGCAGACGACCTTTAGGGGGGCGCGGGAGCTACGAGCAGTACTTC,CASRRPLGGRGSYEQYF
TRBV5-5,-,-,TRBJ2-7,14,TGTGCCAGCAGCTTGGGTGCAGGACCCTACGAGCAGTACTTC,CASSLGAGPYEQYF
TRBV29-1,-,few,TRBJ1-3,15,TGCAGCGTTAAGGGGACGGGTAGCTCTGGAAACACCATATATTTT,CSVKGTGSSGNTIYF
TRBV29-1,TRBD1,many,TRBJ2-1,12,TGCAGCGGAGGACAGGGGGTTTTTGAGCAGTTCTTC,CSGGQGVFEQFF
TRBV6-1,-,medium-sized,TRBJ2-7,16,TGTGCCAGCAGACCAACCAAGCTGACGAAGATCTACGAGCAGTACTTC,CASRPTKLTKIYEQYF
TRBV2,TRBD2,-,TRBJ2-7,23,TGTGCCAGCAGTGACTGGGGACTAGCAAGCCCAAGCTCAGCAAACCCGGGGTCCTACGAGCAGTACTTC,CASSDWGLASPSSANPGSYEQYF
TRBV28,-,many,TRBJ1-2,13,TGTGCCAGCAGTGCAGGTGATAACTATGGCTACACCTTC,CASSAGDNYGYTF
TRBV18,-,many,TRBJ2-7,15,TGTGCCAGCTCACCATTCTCTCACAGCTCCTACGAGCAGTACTTC,CASSPFSHSSYEQYF
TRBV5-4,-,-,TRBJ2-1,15,TGTGCCAGCAGCTACGACCCGAGCTCCTACAATGGGCAGTTCTTC,CASSYDPSSYNGQFF
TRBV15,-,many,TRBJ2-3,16,TGTGCCACCAGCAGAGATCACAGCCCCATCCTCGATACGCAGTATTTT,CATSRDHSPILDTQYF
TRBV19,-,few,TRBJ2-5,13,TGTGCCAGTGGTACCTCAATCCAAGAGACCCAGTACTTC,CASGTSIQETQYF